This T cell receptor (beta chain) was profiled in a study of blood T cell repertoires in COVID-19. Source study methods: From reference gene primer amplification, estimates of nucleated cell counts were derived. TCRdb keeps only in-frame clones here, not all; method: immunoSEQ multiplex PCR. The DNA was the basis for D and trimming; V, J and clone size are from that table. Found here are 210,000 or so clones, approximately 80% of them singletons; the top ten hold about a sixth. This CDR3 region has 16 residues. Germline loops: CDR1 LNHDA, CDR2 SQIVND (reference sequence). V gave up 5 bases and J gave up 3 bases; unmatched junction bases: 9.

The sequencing input was peripheral blood. This chain joins TRBV19 and TRBJ1-1, with 10 bases that match TRBD1. This sequence originates from a woman aged 80 or over with active or convalescent COVID-19. CDR3 in DNA: TGTGCCAGTAGTTCCCGACAGGGGGCGGGGGACACTGAAGCTTTCTTT. The encoded protein is CASSSRQGAGDTEAFF. Based on the CDR3 plus reference TRBV19 and TRBJ1-1, the full variable domain is DGGITQSPKYLFRKEGQNVTLSCEQNLNHDAMYWYRQDPGQGLRLIYYSQIVNDFQKGDIAEGYSVSREKKESFPLTVTSAQKNPTAFYLCASSSRQGAGDTEAFFGQGTRLTVV.